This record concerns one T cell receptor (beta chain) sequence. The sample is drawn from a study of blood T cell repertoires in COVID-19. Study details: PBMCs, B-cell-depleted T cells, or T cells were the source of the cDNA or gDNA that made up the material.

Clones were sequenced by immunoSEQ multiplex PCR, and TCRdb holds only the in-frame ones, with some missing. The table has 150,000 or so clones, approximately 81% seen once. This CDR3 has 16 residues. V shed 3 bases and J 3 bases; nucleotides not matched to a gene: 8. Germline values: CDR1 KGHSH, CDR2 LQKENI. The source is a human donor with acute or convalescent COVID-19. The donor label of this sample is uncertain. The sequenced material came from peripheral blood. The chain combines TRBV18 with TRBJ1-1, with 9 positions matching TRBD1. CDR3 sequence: CASSPSTGGTHTEAFF. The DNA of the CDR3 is TGTGCCAGCTCACCTAGCACAGGGGGCACCCACACTGAAGCTTTCTTT.